Below, 7 T cell receptor beta chains from the same sample are listed, as sequenced in a study of blood T cell repertoires in COVID-19. Measured with immunoSEQ multiplex PCR; TCRdb has only the in-frame clones, and not every one. The repertoire has roughly 280,000 clones, approximately 91% of them found once; the top ten carry around 10%. Specimen: peripheral blood. These receptors came from a woman aged 25 to 39 with COVID-19, enrolled during active disease.

About this clone: The CDR3 end shows no conserved phenylalanine or tryptophan, and so a read error is likely. Because the CDR3's place on the DNA is in doubt, the DNA is left out and the CDR3 is given as listed by TCRdb. The chain carries TRBV28 and TRBJ2-7; no DNA check was done on the table's D call, TRBD2. Germline loops: CDR1 MDHEN, CDR2 SYDVKM. Both ends counted, the CDR3 spans 10 residues. The chain's CDR3 is CASSLGGGAL.

CDR3 sequence: CASSSSRLVSLNEQFF. The CDR3 DNA sequence: TGTGCCAGCAGCTCAAGCAGACTAGTATCTTTAAATGAGCAGTTCTTC. This chain uses TRBV5-6 with TRBJ2-1; perhaps TRBD2 as D (6 bases). V was cut by 3 bases and J by 7 bases, with 20 bases left in between. Germline values: CDR1 SGHDT, CDR2 YYEEEE. CDR3 length: 16 residues.

This clone was recorded only once. The V gene is TRBV7-2, the J gene TRBJ2-3; the match to TRBD2 covers 9 bases. This CDR3 is built from 15 residues. Trimming took 1 base from V and 2 from J; bases not matched to a gene: 1. Germline assignment: CDR1 SGHTA and CDR2 FQGNSA. The CDR3 reads CASSLGLAVTDTQYF. CDR3 sequence (DNA): TGTGCCAGCAGCTTAGGACTAGCGGTCACAGATACGCAGTATTTT. Full variable domain (missing parts from reference TRBV7-2 and TRBJ2-3): GAGVSQSPSNKVTEKGKDVELRCDPISGHTALYWYRQSLGQGLEFLIYFQGNSAPDKSGLPSDRFSAERTGGSVSTLTIQRTQQEDSAVYLCASSLGLAVTDTQYFGPGTRLTVL.

The chain combines TRBV9 with TRBJ2-7; TRBD2 aligns across 10 bases. The CDR3 has 16 residues. Germline V gene lookup returns CDR1 SGDLS and CDR2 YYNGEE. V shed 4 bases and J 5 bases; nucleotides not matched to a gene: 12. CDR3: CASSFQDGLAGDEQYF. In DNA, the CDR3 is TGTGCCAGCAGCTTTCAAGACGGTCTAGCGGGGGACGAGCAGTACTTC.

Only one count was recorded for this clone. The chain couples TRBV9 to TRBJ2-3; 15 positions agree with TRBD2. Per germline, CDR1 SGDLS and CDR2 YYNGEE. The CDR3 extends over 20 amino acids. The junction had 8 bases not matched to a gene; V was cut back by 0 bases and J by 0 bases. CDR3: CASSVGTSGRVGFSTDTQYF. CDR3 nucleotides: TGTGCCAGCAGCGTAGGGACTAGCGGGAGGGTCGGATTTAGCACAGATACGCAGTATTTT.

The chain is built from TRBV19 and TRBJ1-1; a possible D gene is TRBD1 (6 bases). Germline CDR1 is LNHDA and CDR2 is SQIVND (reference sequence). Trimming removed 9 bases from V and 0 bases from J, with 11 bases in between. The CDR3 covers 13 residues. The CDR3 DNA sequence: TGTGCCAGCCGGGGGGGCATGAACACTGAAGCTTTCTTT. Its translation: CASRGGMNTEAFF.

J is TRBJ1-2 and V is TRBV7-8; no clear D gene. The V and J ends lost 5 bases and 3 bases respectively, with 13 bases between them. This CDR3 comprises 14 residues. Germline loops: CDR1 SGHVS, CDR2 FQNEAQ. CDR3 bases: TGTGCCAGCAGCCGGACTCCCCGGGACTATGGCTACACCTTC. Protein product: CASSRTPRDYGYTF.